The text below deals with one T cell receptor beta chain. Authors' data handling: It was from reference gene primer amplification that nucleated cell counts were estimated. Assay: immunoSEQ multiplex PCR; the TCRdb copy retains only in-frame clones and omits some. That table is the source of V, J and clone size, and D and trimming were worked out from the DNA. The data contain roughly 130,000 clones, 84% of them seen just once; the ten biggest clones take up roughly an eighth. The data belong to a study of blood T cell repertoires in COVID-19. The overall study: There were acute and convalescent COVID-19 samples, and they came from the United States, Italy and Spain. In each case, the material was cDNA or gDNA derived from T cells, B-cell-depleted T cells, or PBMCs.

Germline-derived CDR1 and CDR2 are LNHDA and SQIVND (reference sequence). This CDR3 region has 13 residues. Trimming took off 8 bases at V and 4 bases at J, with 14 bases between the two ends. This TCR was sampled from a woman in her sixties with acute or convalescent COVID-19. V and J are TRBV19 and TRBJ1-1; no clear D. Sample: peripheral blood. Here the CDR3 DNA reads TGTGCCAGTCTTCCTCGGTCCGGCACTGAAGCTTTCTTT. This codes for CASLPRSGTEAFF.